Many counts were recorded for the clone carrying this TCR beta chain. Antigen: not known. The data were taken from a study of blood T cells in healthy people across ages. The V and J ends lost 0 bases and 3 bases respectively, with 6 bases between them. CDR3 size: 13 residues. The germline V gene has CDR1 SQVTM and CDR2 ANQGSEA. Points from the study as a whole: Unknown donor CMV status possibly confounded expanded clonotype changes. Because sorting was not performed, PBMCs prevented conclusive naive versus antigen-experienced comparison.

PCR was performed a second time for about 7 to 11 cycles using a sample-barcoded 5' primer and a J-beta primer mix. One entry per CDR3 protein, called by TCRdb with MiXCR from the 5' RACE reads. This sample yields over a million distinct CDR3 sequences, of which about 42% are seen a single time; under 5% belongs to the top ten. The source is a woman between 18 and 30 years old in good health. The material sequenced was blood. This chain links TRBV29-1 with TRBJ2-1; a possible D gene is TRBD1 (5 bases). The CDR3 DNA sequence: TGCAGCGTTGAAGAAGGGGACTACAATGAGCAGTTCTTC. Translating it yields CSVEEGDYNEQFF.